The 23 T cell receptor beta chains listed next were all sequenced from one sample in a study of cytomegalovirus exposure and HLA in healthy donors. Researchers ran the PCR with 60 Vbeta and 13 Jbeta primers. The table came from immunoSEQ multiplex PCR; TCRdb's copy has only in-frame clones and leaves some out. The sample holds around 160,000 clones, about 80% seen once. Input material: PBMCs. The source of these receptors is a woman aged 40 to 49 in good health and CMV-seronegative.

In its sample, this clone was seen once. CDR3 nucleotide sequence: TGTGCTAGTGGGTCCGGGACAGGACCTACTAGTGTCACCTTC. Translated, it gives CASGSGTGPTSVTF. The chain links TRBV12-5 to TRBJ1-2, with 8 bases fitting TRBD1. Per the germline V gene, CDR1 is LGHNT and CDR2 is FRNRAP. V shed 6 bases, J shed 13 bases, and the junction held 16 bases outside the gene matches. The CDR3 spans 14 residues. The variable domain in full, with the rest retrieved from reference TRBV12-5 and TRBJ1-2, is DARVTQTPRHKVTEMGQEVTMRCQPILGHNTVFWYRQTMMQGLELLAYFRNRAPLDDSGMPKDRFSAEMPDATLATLKIQPSEPRDSAVYFCASGSGTGPTSVTFGSGTRLTVV.

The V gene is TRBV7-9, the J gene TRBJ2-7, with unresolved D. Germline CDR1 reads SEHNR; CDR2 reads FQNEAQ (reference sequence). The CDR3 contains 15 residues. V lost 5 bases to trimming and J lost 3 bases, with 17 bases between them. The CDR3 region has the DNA TGTGCCAGCAGCCCCCTTGGCCCCTCAATCTACGAGCAGTACTTC. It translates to CASSPLGPSIYEQYF.

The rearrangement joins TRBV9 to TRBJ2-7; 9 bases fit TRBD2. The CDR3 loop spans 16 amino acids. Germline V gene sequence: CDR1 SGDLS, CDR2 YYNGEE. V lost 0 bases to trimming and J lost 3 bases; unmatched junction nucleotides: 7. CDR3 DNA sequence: TGTGCCAGCAGCGTAGCTACGGGGACTAGCATCTACGAGCAGTACTTC. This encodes CASSVATGTSIYEQYF.

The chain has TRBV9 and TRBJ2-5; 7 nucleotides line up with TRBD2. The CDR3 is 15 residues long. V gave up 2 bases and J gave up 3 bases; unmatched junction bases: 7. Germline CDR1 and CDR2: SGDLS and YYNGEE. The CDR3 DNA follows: TGTGCCAGCAGCGTCACCGGGACTACAGAAGAGACCCAGTACTTC. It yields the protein CASSVTGTTEETQYF.

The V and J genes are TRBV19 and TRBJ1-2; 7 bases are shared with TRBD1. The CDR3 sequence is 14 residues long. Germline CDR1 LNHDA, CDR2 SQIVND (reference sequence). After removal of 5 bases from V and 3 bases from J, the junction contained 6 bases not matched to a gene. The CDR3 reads CASSDGQVDYGYTF. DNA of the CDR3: TGTGCCAGTAGTGACGGACAGGTGGACTATGGCTACACCTTC.

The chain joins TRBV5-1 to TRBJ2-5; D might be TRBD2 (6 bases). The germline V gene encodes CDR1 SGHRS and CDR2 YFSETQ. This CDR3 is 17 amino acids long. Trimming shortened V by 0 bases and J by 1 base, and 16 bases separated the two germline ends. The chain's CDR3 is CASSLGFGGATQETQYF. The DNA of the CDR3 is TGCGCCAGCAGCTTGGGTTTTGGCGGGGCGACCCAAGAGACCCAGTACTTC.

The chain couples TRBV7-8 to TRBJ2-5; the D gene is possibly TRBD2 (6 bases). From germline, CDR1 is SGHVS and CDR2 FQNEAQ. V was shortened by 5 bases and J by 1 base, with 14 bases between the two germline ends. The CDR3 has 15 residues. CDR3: CASSLGSPFQETQYF. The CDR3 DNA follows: TGTGCCAGCAGCCTCGGGAGCCCCTTCCAAGAGACCCAGTACTTC.

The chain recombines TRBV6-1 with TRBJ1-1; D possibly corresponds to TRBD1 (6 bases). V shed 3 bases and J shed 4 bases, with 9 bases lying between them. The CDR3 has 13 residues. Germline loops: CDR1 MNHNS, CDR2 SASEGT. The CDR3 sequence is CASSEGASTEAFF. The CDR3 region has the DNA TGTGCCAGCAGTGAGGGGGCGAGCACTGAAGCTTTCTTT.

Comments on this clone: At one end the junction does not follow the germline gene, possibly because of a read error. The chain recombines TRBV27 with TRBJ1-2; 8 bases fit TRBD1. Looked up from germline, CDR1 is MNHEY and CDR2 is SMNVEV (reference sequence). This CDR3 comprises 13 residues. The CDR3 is CASSVSGGFSYTF. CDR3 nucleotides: TGTGCCAGCAGTGTATCAGGGGGCTTCAGCTACACCTTC.

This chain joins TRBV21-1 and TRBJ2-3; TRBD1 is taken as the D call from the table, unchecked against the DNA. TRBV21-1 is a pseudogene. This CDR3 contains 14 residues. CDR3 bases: TGTGCCAGCAAGGTTGACAGGTGCACAGATACGCAGTATTTT. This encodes CASKVDRCTDTQYF.

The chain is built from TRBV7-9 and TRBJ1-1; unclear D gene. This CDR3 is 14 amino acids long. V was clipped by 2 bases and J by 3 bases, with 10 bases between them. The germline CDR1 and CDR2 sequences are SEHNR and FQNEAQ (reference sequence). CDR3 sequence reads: CASSLLGRDTEAFF. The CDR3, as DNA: TGTGCCAGCAGCTTATTAGGGAGGGACACTGAAGCTTTCTTT.

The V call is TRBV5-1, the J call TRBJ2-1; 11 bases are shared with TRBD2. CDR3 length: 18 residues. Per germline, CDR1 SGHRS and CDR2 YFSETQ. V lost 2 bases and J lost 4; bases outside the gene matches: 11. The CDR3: CASSLSSGRAVLYNEQFF. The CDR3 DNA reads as TGCGCCAGCAGCTTAAGTAGCGGGAGGGCCGTTTTATACAATGAGCAGTTCTTC. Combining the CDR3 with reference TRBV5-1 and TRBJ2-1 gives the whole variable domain KAGVTQTPRYLIKTRGQQVTLSCSPISGHRSVSWYQQTPGQGLQFLFEYFSETQRNKGNFPGRFSGRQFSNSRSEMNVSTLELGDSALYLCASSLSSGRAVLYNEQFFGPGTRLTVL.

The DNA for the CDR3 is TGCAGTGCCACACAGGGGCACGAGCAGTACTTC. Its translation: CSATQGHEQYF. The chain links TRBV20-1 to TRBJ2-7; 7 nucleotides agree with TRBD1. The length of the CDR3 is 11 residues. The trim removed 6 bases at V and 5 bases at J, leaving 4 bases unmatched. Germline CDR1 DFQATT, CDR2 SNEGSKA (reference sequence).

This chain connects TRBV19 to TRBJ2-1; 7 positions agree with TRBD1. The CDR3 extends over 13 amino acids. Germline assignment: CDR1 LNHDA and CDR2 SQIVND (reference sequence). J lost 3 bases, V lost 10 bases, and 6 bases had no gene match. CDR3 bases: TGTGCCACCTTACACAGGGGCTACAATGAGCAGTTCTTC. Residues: CATLHRGYNEQFF.

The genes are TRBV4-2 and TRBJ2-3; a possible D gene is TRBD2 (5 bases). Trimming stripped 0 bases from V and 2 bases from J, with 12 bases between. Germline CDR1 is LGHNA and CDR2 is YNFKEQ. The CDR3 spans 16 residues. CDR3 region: CASSQESGYLTDTQYF. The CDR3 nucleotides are TGTGCCAGCAGCCAAGAAAGCGGCTACCTCACAGATACGCAGTATTTT.

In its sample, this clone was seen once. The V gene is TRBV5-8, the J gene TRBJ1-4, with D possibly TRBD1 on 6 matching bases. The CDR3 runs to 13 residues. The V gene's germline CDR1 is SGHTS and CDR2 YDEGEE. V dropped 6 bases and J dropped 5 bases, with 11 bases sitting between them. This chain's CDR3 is CASTYQGNEKLFF. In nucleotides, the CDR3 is TGTGCCAGCACATATCAGGGGAATGAAAAACTGTTTTTT.

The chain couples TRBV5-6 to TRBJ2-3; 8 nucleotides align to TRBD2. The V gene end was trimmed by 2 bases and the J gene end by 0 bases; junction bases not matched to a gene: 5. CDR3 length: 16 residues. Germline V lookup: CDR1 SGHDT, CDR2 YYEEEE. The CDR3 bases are TGTGCCAGCAGCTTAAAACTAGCGGCCAGCACAGATACGCAGTATTTT. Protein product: CASSLKLAASTDTQYF.

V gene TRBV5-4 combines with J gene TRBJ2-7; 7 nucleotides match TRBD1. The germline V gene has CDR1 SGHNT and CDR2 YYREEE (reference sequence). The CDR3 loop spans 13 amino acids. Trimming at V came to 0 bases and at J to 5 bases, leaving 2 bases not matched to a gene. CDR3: CASSLGDRDEQYF. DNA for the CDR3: TGTGCCAGCAGCTTGGGAGACAGGGACGAGCAGTACTTC.

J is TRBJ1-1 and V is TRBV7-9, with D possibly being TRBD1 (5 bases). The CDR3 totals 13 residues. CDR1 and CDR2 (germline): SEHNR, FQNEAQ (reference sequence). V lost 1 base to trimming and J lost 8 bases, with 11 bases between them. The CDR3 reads CASSLGGAEEAFF. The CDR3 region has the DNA TGTGCCAGCAGCTTAGGGGGCGCGGAGGAAGCTTTCTTT. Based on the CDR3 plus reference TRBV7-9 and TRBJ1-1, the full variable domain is DTGVSQNPRHKITKRGQNVTFRCDPISEHNRLYWYRQTLGQGPEFLTYFQNEAQLEKSRLLSDRFSAERPKGSFSTLEIQRTEQGDSAMYLCASSLGGAEEAFFGQGTRLTVV.

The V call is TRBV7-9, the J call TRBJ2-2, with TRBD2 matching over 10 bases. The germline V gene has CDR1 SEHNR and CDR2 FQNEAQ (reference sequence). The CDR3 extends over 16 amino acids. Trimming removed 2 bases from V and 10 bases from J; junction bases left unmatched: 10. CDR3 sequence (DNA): TGTGCCAGCAGCTTACTTCGTACAGCGGGAGGGGCGGAGCTGTTTTTT. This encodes CASSLLRTAGGAELFF.

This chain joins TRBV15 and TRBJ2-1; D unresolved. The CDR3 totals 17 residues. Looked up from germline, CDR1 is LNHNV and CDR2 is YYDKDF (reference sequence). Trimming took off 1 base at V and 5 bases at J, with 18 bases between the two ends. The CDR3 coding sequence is TGTGCCACCAGCAGAGTTCCCGACCGGCGACATGACAATGAGCAGTTCTTC. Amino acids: CATSRVPDRRHDNEQFF.

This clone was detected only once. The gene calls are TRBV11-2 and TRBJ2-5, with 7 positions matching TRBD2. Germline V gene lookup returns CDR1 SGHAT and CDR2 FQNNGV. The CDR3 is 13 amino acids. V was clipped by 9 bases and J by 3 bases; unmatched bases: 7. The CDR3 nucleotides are TGTGCCAGTGCAAGCGGGATCAAAGAGACCCAGTACTTC. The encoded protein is CASASGIKETQYF. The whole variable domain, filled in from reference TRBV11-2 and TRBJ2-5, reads EAGVAQSPRYKIIEKRQSVAFWCNPISGHATLYWYQQILGQGPKLLIQFQNNGVVDDSQLPKDRFSAERLKGVDSTLKIQPAKLEDSAVYLCASASGIKETQYFGPGTRLLVL.

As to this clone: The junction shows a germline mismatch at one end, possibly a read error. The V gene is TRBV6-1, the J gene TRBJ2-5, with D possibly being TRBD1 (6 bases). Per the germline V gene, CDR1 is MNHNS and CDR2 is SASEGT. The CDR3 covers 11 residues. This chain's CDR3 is CASSGRSAGDF. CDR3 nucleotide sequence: TGTGCCAGCAGTGGGAGGTCAGCAGGGGACTTC.